This T cell receptor (beta chain) was sequenced for a study of T cells in Graves' hyperthyroidism and ophthalmopathy. Germline V gene data show CDR1 as SNHLY and CDR2 as FYNNEI. Trimming shortened V by 7 bases and J by 2 bases, and 12 bases separated the two germline ends. This CDR3 contains 13 residues. The PBMCs had their origin in about 9.7 ml of fresh peripheral blood. Researchers took RNA transcripts and amplified the TCR beta CDR3 regions from them. A set of HTBI primers served as the primers for a first-round RT-PCR of the TCR CDR3. TCRdb analysed the multiplex PCR reads with MiXCR anew, one entry per CDR3 protein. The sample shows under 350,000 distinct CDR3 sequences, 18% of them seen only once.

The chain uses TRBV2 and TRBJ2-7; D is unclear. The TCR sequence derives from a woman aged 45-59 years with Graves' hyperthyroidism. Material for sequencing was blood. This CDR3 reads CASKDPGPYEQYV. In DNA form, the CDR3 reads TGTGCCAGCAAGGACCCAGGCCCCTACGAGCAGTACGTC.